This T cell receptor (beta chain) appears in the sequencing data of a study of blood T cell repertoires in COVID-19. Study background: Acute and convalescent COVID-19 samples came from the United States, Italy and Spain.

CDR3 size: 15 residues. The V end lost 3 bases, the J end lost 5 bases, and 13 bases lay between the germline ends. Germline lookup yields CDR1 KGHDR and CDR2 SFDVKD. The sample holds one count of this clone. This table comes from immunoSEQ multiplex PCR, and its TCRdb copy is limited to in-frame clones, with some not included. The sample comprises 150,000 to 200,000 clones, 87% of which are singletons, and roughly 3.9% rests with the top ten. The rearrangement uses TRBV24-1 and TRBJ1-5; TRBD1 might be the D (6 bases). The clonotype comes from a man between 18 and 35 years old with active or convalescent COVID-19. Material: peripheral blood. The CDR3 region has the DNA TGTGCCACCAGTGATCCCGGGACACCAGATCAGCCCCAGCATTTT. As protein: CATSDPGTPDQPQHF.